This T cell receptor (beta chain) originates from a study of Ad26.COV2.S vaccination and SARS-CoV-2 variants. Regarding the study as a whole: Breadth and depth estimates from TCRs may understate total T cell responses.

Noted treatment: about 20 received Ad26.COV2.S at low or high dose, single or two shots; about 5 received placebo; per-sample allocation not given. Collection of the samples took place on day 63 after the first injection of vaccine or placebo. Assay used: immunoSEQ multiplex PCR; TCRdb lists only in-frame clones, some missing. Of about 350,000 clones listed, less than 90% are singletons. CDR3 length: 13 amino acids. With 4 bases removed from V and 0 bases from J, the gap between germline ends came to 4 bases. In germline, CDR1 is LNHDA, CDR2 SQIVND (reference sequence). A word on this clone: Its antigen remains unidentified.

Sequenced material: peripheral blood, taken in a trial of Ad26.COV2.S vaccine versus placebo. The sequence derives from a person between 18 and 59 years old who received the Ad26.COV2.S COVID-19 vaccine or a placebo. This rearrangement joins TRBV19 to TRBJ1-5; D gene unclear. The CDR3 loop is CASSKVSNQPQHF. The CDR3 DNA sequence: TGTGCCAGTAGTAAGGTTAGCAATCAGCCCCAGCATTTT.